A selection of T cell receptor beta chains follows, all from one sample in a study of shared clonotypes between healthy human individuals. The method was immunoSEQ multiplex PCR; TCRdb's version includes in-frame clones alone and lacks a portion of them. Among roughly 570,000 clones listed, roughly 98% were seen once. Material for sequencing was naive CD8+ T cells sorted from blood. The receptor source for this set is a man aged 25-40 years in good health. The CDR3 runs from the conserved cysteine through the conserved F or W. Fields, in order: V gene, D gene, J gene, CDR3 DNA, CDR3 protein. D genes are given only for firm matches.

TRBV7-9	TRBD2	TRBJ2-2	TGTGCCAGCAGCCTATTAGCGGGAGTTGGCGGGGAGCTGTTTTTT	CASSLLAGVGGELFF
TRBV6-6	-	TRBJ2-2	TGTGCCAGCAGGGGCAGGGGTAACACCGGGGAGCTGTTTTTT	CASRGRGNTGELFF
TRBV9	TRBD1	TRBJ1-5	TGTGCCAGCAGCGTCACAGGGGGCGACCAGCCCCAGCATTTT	CASSVTGGDQPQHF
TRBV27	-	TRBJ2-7	TGTGCCAGCAGCCCCCTGGATGGGTCCGACGAGCAGTACTTC	CASSPLDGSDEQYF
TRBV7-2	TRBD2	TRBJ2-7	TGTGCCAGCAGCAGAAGTAGCGGGAGCTACGAGCAGTACTTC	CASSRSSGSYEQYF
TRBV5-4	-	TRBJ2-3	TGTGCCAGCCATCCGCCTGGTTGGACAGATACGCAGTATTTT	CASHPPGWTDTQYF
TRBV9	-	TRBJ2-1	TGTGCCAGCACCGGACTGGGACGAATTGAGCAGTTCTTC	CASTGLGRIEQFF
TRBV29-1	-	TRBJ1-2	TGCAGCGCTGAAACCCGGGAAGGCTACACCTTC	CSAETREGYTF
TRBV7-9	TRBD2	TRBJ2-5	TGTGCCAGCAGCTTAGCACTTAGCGGGAGCCTAAACCAAGAGACCCAGTACTTC	CASSLALSGSLNQETQYF
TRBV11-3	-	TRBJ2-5	TGTGCCAGCAGTCTAGGGTTCTCGGGGCAGGGAGAGACCCAGTACTTC	CASSLGFSGQGETQYF